The 18 T cell receptor beta chains reported below all come from one sample, sequenced in a study of T cells after yellow fever vaccination. TCRdb used MiXCR to reprocess the 5' RACE reads, holding one entry per CDR3 protein. The profile covers 100,000 to 150,000 distinct CDR3 sequences, with roughly 8.2% appearing a single time and roughly 40% taken by the ten largest. The material was CD8+ T cells sorted from PBMCs, obtained on the day of the yellow fever booster vaccination. Receptors were obtained from a man between 18 and 29 years old who received the YFV17D yellow fever vaccine.

This rearrangement joins TRBV19 to TRBJ2-2; D unresolved. The CDR3 is made up of 15 amino acids. Trimming removed 2 bases from V and 4 bases from J, with 11 bases in between. Germline CDR1 is LNHDA and CDR2 is SQIVND (reference sequence). This chain's CDR3 is CASSISTVVTGELFF. For the CDR3, the DNA is TGTGCCAGTAGTATATCAACAGTAGTCACCGGGGAGCTGTTTTTT.

The chain recombines TRBV19 with TRBJ2-4, with 7 bases aligning to TRBD1. Germline CDR1 LNHDA, CDR2 SQIVND (reference sequence). Unmatched junction bases numbered 0, after V lost 6 bases and J lost 1 base. The CDR3 is made up of 13 amino acids. The CDR3 here is CASRQGAKNIQYF. DNA of the CDR3: TGTGCCAGTAGACAGGGGGCCAAAAACATTCAGTACTTC.

CDR3 nucleotide sequence: TGCGCCAGCAGCCAGCCCGGGGTGGGCTATGGCTACACCTTC. Protein product: CASSQPGVGYGYTF. The rearrangement links TRBV4-3 to TRBJ1-2; D remains unclear. The CDR3 extends over 14 amino acids. Per the germline V gene, CDR1 is LGHNA and CDR2 is YSLEER. The V end lost 3 bases, the J end lost 4 bases, and 12 bases lay between the germline ends.

The V call is TRBV19, the J call TRBJ1-4, with no clear D. V shed 9 bases and J shed 7 bases, with 9 bases lying between them. The germline V gene encodes CDR1 LNHDA and CDR2 SQIVND (reference sequence). The CDR3 covers 11 residues. The CDR3 protein is CASLGVEKLFF. CDR3 DNA: TGTGCCAGCCTCGGGGTTGAAAAACTGTTTTTT.

V usage is TRBV4-1 and J usage is TRBJ2-7; no firm D call. This CDR3 contains 15 residues. Trimming removed 3 bases at V and 3 bases at J, with 15 bases between. The germline V gene has CDR1 MGHRA and CDR2 YSYEKL. The CDR3 loop reads CASSQTTGGFYEQYV. The DNA of the CDR3 is TGCGCCAGCAGCCAGACGACTGGCGGCTTCTACGAGCAGTACGTC.

The genes are TRBV12-3 or TRBV12-4 and TRBJ2-3; the D gene is possibly TRBD2 (6 bases). V dropped 6 bases and J dropped 6 bases, with 19 bases sitting between them. The CDR3 runs 15 residues. CDR3 DNA sequence: TGTGCCAGCAGCCCCCCTGGCGGGGACGGGGATACGCAGTATTTT. This encodes CASSPPGGDGDTQYF.

The CDR3 nucleotides are TGCAGTGCTAGAGATTGGGGTGCACGCACAGATACGCAGTATTTT. Protein sequence: CSARDWGARTDTQYF. The chain combines TRBV20-1 with TRBJ2-3, with D unresolved. V lost 0 bases to trimming and J lost 1 base, with 11 bases between them. Per germline, CDR1 DFQATT and CDR2 SNEGSKA (reference sequence). The CDR3 runs to 15 residues.

This clonotype turned up a few times. The rearrangement joins TRBV7-9 to TRBJ1-4; D is unresolved. The V end was cut by 3 bases, the J end by 0 bases, with 5 bases between. This CDR3 is 14 amino acids long. Germline CDR1 is SEHNR and CDR2 is FQNEAQ (reference sequence). The CDR3 loop is CASSFLSTNEKLFF. CDR3 sequence (DNA): TGTGCCAGCAGCTTCTTGTCAACTAATGAAAAACTGTTTTTT.

This clonotype came up a few times. The V and J genes are TRBV19 and TRBJ2-5; 9 positions match TRBD2. Germline CDR1 and CDR2: LNHDA and SQIVND (reference sequence). This CDR3 comprises 18 residues. V shed 1 base and J 5 bases; nucleotides not matched to a gene: 14. The CDR3 reads CASSIAVRRGGLEETQYF. CDR3 coding DNA: TGTGCCAGTAGTATAGCGGTCCGGCGGGGGGGCCTGGAGGAGACCCAGTACTTC.

The table lists this clonotype with many counts. This chain joins TRBV6-4 and TRBJ2-3, with no clear D. Germline loops: CDR1 MRHNA, CDR2 SNTAGT. The V and J ends lost 4 bases and 1 base respectively, with 9 bases between them. The CDR3 consists of 14 residues. The CDR3 loop reads CASSAIGGTDTQYF. The CDR3 DNA reads as TGTGCCAGCAGTGCGATTGGGGGCACAGATACGCAGTATTTT.

This clonotype was seen only a few times. The gene calls are TRBV5-6 and TRBJ2-3, with D maybe TRBD1 (5 bases). Germline V gene data show CDR1 as SGHDT and CDR2 as YYEEEE. The length of the CDR3 is 16 residues. V dropped 0 bases and J dropped 0 bases, with 11 bases sitting between them. This CDR3 is CASSLVGAVSTDTQYF. The CDR3, as DNA: TGTGCCAGCAGCTTGGTAGGGGCGGTGAGCACAGATACGCAGTATTTT.

The table lists this clonotype with many counts. The V and J genes are TRBV12-5 and TRBJ2-7, with D unresolved. CDR1 LGHNT and CDR2 FRNRAP come from the germline V gene. V lost 2 bases and J 7 bases, leaving 9 bases between the germline ends. The CDR3 is made up of 12 amino acids. CDR3 bases: TGTGCTAGTGGTTTGTCTTATTGGGAGCAGTACTTC. It is translated as CASGLSYWEQYF.

In this sample, this clonotype turned up many times. The chain carries TRBV4-3 and TRBJ2-3; D may be TRBD1 or TRBD2 (5 bases each). Germline CDR1 LGHNA, CDR2 YSLEER. The CDR3 runs 14 residues. The V end lost 4 bases, the J end lost 3 bases, and 11 bases lay between the germline ends. CDR3 nucleotides: TGCGCCAGCAGCCCGGGACCAGGGACAGATACGCAGTATTTT. Its translation: CASSPGPGTDTQYF.

This clonotype was seen a handful of times. The V call is TRBV7-9, the J call TRBJ2-5; 12 nucleotides line up with TRBD2. The V gene end was trimmed by 6 bases and the J gene end by 7 bases; junction bases not matched to a gene: 12. Germline values: CDR1 SEHNR, CDR2 FQNEAQ (reference sequence). The CDR3 sequence is 16 residues long. The CDR3 spells CASRDPSGGATGTQYF. The CDR3 region has the DNA TGTGCCAGCAGGGATCCTAGCGGGGGGGCCACCGGGACCCAGTACTTC. Full variable domain (rest looked up from reference TRBV7-9 and TRBJ2-5): DTGVSQNPRHKITKRGQNVTFRCDPISEHNRLYWYRQTLGQGPEFLTYFQNEAQLEKSRLLSDRFSAERPKGSFSTLEIQRTEQGDSAMYLCASRDPSGGATGTQYFGPGTRLLVL.

This chain uses TRBV12-3 or TRBV12-4 with TRBJ1-2; D gene uncertain. Trimming shortened V by 2 bases and J by 8 bases, and 15 bases separated the two germline ends. This CDR3 region has 14 residues. CDR3 in DNA: TGTGCCAGCAGTTTAATCGGGCCAGCAGACGGCTACACCTTC. Its protein is CASSLIGPADGYTF.

The V gene is TRBV6-2 or TRBV6-3, the J gene TRBJ1-4; D gene ambiguous. CDR1 and CDR2 from the germline V gene are MNHEY and SVGEGT. Trimming removed 5 bases at V and 6 bases at J, with 7 bases between. The CDR3 is made up of 12 amino acids. As DNA, the CDR3 is TGTGCCAGCAGTCCCGGGGATGAAAAACTGTTTTTT. Its protein product is CASSPGDEKLFF.

The chain links TRBV12-3 or TRBV12-4 to TRBJ2-5; D ambiguous. V dropped 5 bases and J dropped 5 bases, with 15 bases sitting between them. This CDR3 spans 14 amino acids. In nucleotides, the CDR3 is TGTGCCAGCAGTACCCCCACGGCGCGTGAGACCCAGTACTTC. It encodes CASSTPTARETQYF.

This rearrangement joins TRBV7-9 to TRBJ1-1; D call uncertain. The CDR3 extends over 14 amino acids. From germline, CDR1 is SEHNR and CDR2 FQNEAQ (reference sequence). V lost 8 bases and J 1 base, leaving 14 bases between the germline ends. CDR3 bases: TGTGCCAGCGCTAGTGTTATCGGGAACACTGAAGCTTTCTTT. Translated: CASASVIGNTEAFF.